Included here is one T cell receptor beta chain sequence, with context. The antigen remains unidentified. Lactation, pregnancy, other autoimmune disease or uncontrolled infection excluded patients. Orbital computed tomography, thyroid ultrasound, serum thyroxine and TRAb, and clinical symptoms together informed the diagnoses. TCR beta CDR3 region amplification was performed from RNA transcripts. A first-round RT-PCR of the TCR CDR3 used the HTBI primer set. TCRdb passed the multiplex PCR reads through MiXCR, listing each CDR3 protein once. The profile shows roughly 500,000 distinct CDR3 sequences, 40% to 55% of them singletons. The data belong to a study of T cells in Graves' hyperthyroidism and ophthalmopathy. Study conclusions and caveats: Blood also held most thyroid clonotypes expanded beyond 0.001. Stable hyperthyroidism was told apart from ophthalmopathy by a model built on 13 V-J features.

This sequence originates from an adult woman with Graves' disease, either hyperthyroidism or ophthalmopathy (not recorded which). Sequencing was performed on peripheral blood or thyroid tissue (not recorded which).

Written as DNA, the CDR3 is TGTGCCAGCAGCTTAGACGGGGGAGTGTATCAGCCCCAGCATTTT. Translated, it gives CASSLDGGVYQPQHF. The chain carries TRBV7-9 and TRBJ1-5; a possible D gene is TRBD1 (5 bases). The CDR3 has 15 residues. Germline V gene sequence: CDR1 SEHNR, CDR2 FQNEAQ (reference sequence). The V and J ends lost 1 base and 5 bases respectively, with 12 bases between them.